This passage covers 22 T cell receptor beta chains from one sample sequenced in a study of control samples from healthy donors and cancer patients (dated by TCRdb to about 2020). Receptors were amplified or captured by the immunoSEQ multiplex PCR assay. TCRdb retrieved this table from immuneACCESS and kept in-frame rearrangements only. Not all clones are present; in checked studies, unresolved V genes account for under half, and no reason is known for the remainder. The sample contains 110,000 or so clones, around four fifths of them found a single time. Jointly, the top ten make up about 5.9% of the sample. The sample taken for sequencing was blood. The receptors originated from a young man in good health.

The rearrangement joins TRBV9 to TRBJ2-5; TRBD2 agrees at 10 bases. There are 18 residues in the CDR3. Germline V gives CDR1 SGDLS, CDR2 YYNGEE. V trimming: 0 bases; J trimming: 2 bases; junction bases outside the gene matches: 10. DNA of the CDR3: TGTGCCAGCAGCGTAGCTGCCAGCGGGGGGGCGGATCAAGAGACCCAGTACTTC. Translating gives CASSVAASGGADQETQYF.

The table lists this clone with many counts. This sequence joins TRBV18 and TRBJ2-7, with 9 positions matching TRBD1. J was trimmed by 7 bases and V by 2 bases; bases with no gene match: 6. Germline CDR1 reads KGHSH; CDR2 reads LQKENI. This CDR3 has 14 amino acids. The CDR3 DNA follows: TGTGCCAGCTCACCATCAGGACAGGGGCGTGAGCAGTACTTC. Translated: CASSPSGQGREQYF. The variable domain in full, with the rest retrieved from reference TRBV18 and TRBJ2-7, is NAGVMQNPRHLVRRRGQEARLRCSPMKGHSHVYWYRQLPEEGLKFMVYLQKENIIDESGMPKERFSAEFPKEGPSILRIQQVVRGDSAAYFCASSPSGQGREQYFGPGTRLTVT.

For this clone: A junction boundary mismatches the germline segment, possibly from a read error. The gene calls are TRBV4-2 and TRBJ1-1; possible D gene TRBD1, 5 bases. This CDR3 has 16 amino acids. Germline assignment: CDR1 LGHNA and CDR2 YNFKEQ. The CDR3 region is CASSQGDYEGPEGPIF. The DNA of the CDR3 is TGTGCCAGCAGCCAAGGAGACTATGAGGGGCCTGAAGGTCCGATCTTT.

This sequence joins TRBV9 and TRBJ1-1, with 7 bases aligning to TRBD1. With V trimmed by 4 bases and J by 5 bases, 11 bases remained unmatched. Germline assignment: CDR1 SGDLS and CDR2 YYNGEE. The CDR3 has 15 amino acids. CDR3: CASSTSRQGWTEAFF. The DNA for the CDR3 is TGTGCCAGCAGCACGTCTCGACAGGGCTGGACTGAAGCTTTCTTT.

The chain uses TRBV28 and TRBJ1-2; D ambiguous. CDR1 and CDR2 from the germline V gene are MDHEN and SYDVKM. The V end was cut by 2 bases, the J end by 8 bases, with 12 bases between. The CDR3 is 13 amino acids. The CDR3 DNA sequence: TGTGCCAGCAGTTTACCAGAATCGAGGGGCTACACCTTC. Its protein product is CASSLPESRGYTF.

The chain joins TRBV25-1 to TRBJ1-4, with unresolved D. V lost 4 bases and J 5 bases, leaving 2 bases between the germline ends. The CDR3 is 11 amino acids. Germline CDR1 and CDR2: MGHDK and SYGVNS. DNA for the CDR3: TGTGCCAGCAGTGCGAATGAAAAACTGTTTTTT. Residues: CASSANEKLFF.

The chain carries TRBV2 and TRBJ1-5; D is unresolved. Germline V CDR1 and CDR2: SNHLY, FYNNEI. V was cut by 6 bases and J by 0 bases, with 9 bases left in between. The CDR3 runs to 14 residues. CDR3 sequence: CASRGGYSNQPQHF. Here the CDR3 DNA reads TGTGCCAGCAGAGGCGGATATAGCAATCAGCCCCAGCATTTT.

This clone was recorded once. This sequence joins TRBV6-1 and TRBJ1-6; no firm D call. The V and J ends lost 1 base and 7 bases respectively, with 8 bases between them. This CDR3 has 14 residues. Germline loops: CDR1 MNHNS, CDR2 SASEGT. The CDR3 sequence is CASSEGADNSPLHF. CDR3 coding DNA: TGTGCCAGCAGTGAAGGGGCAGACAATTCACCCCTCCACTTT.

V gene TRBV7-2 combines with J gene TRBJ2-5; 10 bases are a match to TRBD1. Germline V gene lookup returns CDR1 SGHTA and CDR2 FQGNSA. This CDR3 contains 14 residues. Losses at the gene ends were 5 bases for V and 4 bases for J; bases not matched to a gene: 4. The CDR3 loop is CASSPDRGRETQYF. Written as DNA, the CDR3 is TGTGCCAGCAGCCCTGACAGGGGGCGAGAGACCCAGTACTTC.

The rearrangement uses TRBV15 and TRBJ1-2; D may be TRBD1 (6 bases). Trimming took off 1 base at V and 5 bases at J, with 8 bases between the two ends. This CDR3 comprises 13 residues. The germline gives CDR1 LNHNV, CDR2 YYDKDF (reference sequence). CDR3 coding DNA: TGTGCCACCAGCAGAGCTACAGGGTATGGCTACACCTTC. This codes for CATSRATGYGYTF.

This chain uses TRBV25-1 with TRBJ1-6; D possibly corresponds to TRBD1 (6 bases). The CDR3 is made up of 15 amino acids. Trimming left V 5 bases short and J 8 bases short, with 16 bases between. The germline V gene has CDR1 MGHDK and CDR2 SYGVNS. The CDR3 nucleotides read TGTGCCAGCAGTTACAACAGGGTCGATCATTCACCCCTCCACTTT. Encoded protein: CASSYNRVDHSPLHF.

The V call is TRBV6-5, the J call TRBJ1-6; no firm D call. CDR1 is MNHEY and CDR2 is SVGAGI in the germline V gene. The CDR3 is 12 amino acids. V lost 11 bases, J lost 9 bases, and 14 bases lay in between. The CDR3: CAVRRVGSPLHF. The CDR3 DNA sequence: TGTGCCGTTCGGAGGGTTGGTTCACCCCTCCACTTT.

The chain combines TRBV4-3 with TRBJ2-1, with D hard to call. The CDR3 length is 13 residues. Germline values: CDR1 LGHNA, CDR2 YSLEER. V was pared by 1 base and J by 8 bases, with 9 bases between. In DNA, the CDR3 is TGCGCCAGCAGCCAAGTGGTATCTTATGAGCAGTTCTTC. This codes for CASSQVVSYEQFF.

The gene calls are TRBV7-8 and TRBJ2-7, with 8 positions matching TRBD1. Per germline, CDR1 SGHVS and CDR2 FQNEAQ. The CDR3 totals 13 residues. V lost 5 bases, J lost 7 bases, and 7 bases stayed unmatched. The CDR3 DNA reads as TGTGCCAGCAGCAAGGACAGGGCGGGGGAGCAGTACTTC. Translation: CASSKDRAGEQYF. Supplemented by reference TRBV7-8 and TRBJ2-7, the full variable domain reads GAGVSQSPRYKVAKRGQDVALRCDPISGHVSLFWYQQALGQGPEFLTYFQNEAQLDKSGLPSDRFFAERPEGSVSTLKIQRTQQEDSAVYLCASSKDRAGEQYFGPGTRLTVT.

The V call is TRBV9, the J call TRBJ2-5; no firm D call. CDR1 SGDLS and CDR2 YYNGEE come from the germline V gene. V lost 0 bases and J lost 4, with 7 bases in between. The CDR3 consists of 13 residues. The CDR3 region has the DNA TGTGCCAGCAGCGTAGTATCGGGAGAGACCCAGTACTTC. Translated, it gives CASSVVSGETQYF.

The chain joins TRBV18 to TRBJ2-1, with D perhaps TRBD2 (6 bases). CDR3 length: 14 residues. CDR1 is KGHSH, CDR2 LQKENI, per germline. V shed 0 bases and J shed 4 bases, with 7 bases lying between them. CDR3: CASSPPSGYNEQFF. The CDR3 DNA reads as TGTGCCAGCTCACCACCCAGCGGGTACAATGAGCAGTTCTTC.

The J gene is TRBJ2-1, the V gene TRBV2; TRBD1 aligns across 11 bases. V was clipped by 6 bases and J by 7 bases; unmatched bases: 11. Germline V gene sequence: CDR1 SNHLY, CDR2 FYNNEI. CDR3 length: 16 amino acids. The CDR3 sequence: CASRDHTGTGGNEQFF. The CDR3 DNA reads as TGTGCCAGCAGAGACCACACGGGGACAGGGGGGAATGAGCAGTTCTTC.

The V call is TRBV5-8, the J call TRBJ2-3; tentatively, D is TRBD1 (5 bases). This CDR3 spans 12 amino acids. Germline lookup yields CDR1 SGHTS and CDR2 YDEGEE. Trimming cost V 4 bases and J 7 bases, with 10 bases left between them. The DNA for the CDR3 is TGTGCCAGCAGCAGGGGAAAGAATACGCAGTATTTT. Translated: CASSRGKNTQYF. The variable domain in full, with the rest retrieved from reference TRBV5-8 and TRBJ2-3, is EAGVTQSPTHLIKTRGQQATLRCSPISGHTSVYWYQQALGLGLQFLLWYDEGEERNRGNFPPRFSGRQFPNYSSELNVNALELEDSALYLCASSRGKNTQYFGPGTRLTVL.

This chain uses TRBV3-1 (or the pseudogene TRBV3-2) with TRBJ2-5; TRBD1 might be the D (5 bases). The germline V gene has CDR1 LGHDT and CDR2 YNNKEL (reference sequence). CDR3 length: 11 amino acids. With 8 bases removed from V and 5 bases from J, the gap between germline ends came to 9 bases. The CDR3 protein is CASGRAETQYF. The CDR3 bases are TGTGCCAGCGGCAGGGCGGAGACCCAGTACTTC.

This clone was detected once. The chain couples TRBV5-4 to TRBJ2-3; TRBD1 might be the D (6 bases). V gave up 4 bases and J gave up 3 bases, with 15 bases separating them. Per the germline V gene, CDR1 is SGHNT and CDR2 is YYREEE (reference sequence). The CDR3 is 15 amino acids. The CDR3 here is CASSGGRGGTDTQYF. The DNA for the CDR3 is TGTGCCAGCAGCGGAGGCAGGGGCGGGACAGATACGCAGTATTTT.

This CDR3 reads CASSIDRTSLGPGELFF. In nucleotides, the CDR3 is TGTGCCAGTAGTATAGACCGGACTAGCTTAGGGCCCGGGGAGCTGTTTTTT. This chain uses TRBV19 with TRBJ2-2; 8 nucleotides align to TRBD2. The CDR3 has 17 amino acids. V dropped 0 bases and J dropped 6; count of bases not matched to a gene: 9. Germline-derived CDR1 and CDR2 are LNHDA and SQIVND (reference sequence).

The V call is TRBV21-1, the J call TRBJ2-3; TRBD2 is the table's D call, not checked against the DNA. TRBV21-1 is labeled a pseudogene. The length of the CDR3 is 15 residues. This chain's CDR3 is CASSKVGVSTDTQYF. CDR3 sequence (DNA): TGTGCCAGCAGCAAAGTTGGAGTTTCCACAGATACGCAGTATTTT.